This T cell receptor beta chain was found in a study of human T cells and chemical hapten exposure (dated by TCRdb to about 2021). About the investigation overall: For sensitization, 2% DPC in acetone was applied to a roughly 2 cm by roughly 2 cm area of upper inner arm skin. Patients additionally received weekly therapeutic DPC doses to the scalp throughout the approximately 22-week study period. Patch testing on the upper back used Finn chambers containing 0.01% DPC, with scoring done after 6 days according to International Contact Dermatitis Research Group standards. The mostly female patient cohort included alopecia areata with under or over 50% scalp involvement, alopecia totalis and alopecia universalis. The libraries were sequenced as a pool, and the TCR yield per sample differed mostly because of small variations in library volumes within the pool. In alopecia patients, the study followed how the peripheral blood TCR repertoire changed in vivo over primary and secondary sensitization to diphenylcyclopropenone (DPC), a hapten. Blood samples were taken from patients before sensitization (week 0) and at 2, 6 and about 24 weeks after DPC sensitization. Blood for TCR sequencing was provided by twenty-nine alopecia patients at one to four time points (pre-sensitization, 2, 6 and 24 weeks). General study outcomes and caveats: After repeated subsampling, changes were observed in the strength of the expansion versus patch-test correlation and in the threshold at which the correlation became significant. Patch test score correlated positively with the number of PT1 expanded TCRs, reaching significance at thresholds 8, 16 and 32 but not at 4. The number of TCRs above 1 in 1000 frequency did not change with DPC sensitization; there was no evidence of global repertoire structure alterations. All patients had alopecia, a presumed autoimmune disease, so their immune response might differ from that of healthy individuals. Expanded TCRs formed significantly more large CDR3 similarity clusters than pre-sensitization or healthy control sets, consistent with antigen-driven responses.

Turning to this clonotype: Which antigen it targets is not known. No clone much larger than this one lies a single base away; base qualities are absent.

According to the study, the label for this sample's time point signals: patch test 1, 2 weeks after DPC sensitization. According to the study, the label for this sample's treatment or condition signals: therapeutic diphenylcyclopropenone sensitization with weekly scalp DPC. At every patch-test visit, the blood draw took place before the patch test was put on. To be eligible, patients had to be aged 18 to 70, diagnosed with alopecia and judged suitable for DPC therapy, while pregnant patients were excluded. Total RNA was isolated from unfractionated whole blood collected in Tempus Blood RNA tubes. The library was prepared using RACE. The sequencer was a NextSeq 500. During library preparation, unique molecular identifiers were attached to individual cDNA molecules so that TCRs could be counted in a quantitative, reproducible way. Each blood RNA sample was used to sequence both TCR alpha and TCR beta chains. The study's own analysis went as follows. The median number of TCRs per sample was some 100,000, ranging from about 20,000 to 750,000. The Decombinator software suite was used to annotate the V, J and CDR3 of the TCR reads. For the PS versus PT1 abundance plots, all samples were subsampled to the same number of TCRs (28,000). Expanded TCRs were defined as absent before sensitization and observed at least eight times at the 2-week time point. TCRdb passed the public sequencing reads through fastp at Q25 and MiXCR, retaining productive beta sequences. Every CDR3 protein is listed once, alongside the most common genes and DNA of its rows. The authors' filters were not applied to this entry. Recorded for this sample are 95,000 to 150,000 distinct CDR3 sequences; roughly an eighth of them occurred a single time. 0.7% to 0.95% of the sample comes from the top ten.

The germline ends are 11 bases apart after V is trimmed by 5 bases and J by 0 bases. The CDR3 runs 15 amino acids, cysteine and phenylalanine included. Of all the DNA, just the CDR3 is kept, 45 bases in frame from base 1. The sequence is built from TRBV12-3 or TRBV12-4 and TRBJ1-3, with TRBD1 perhaps the D gene, on 6 matching bases. This sequence originates from a man younger than 35 with alopecia areata. Some clones in this sample may be carry-over from other donors' samples. The input for sequencing was whole blood, taken in connection with sensitization to the hapten diphenylcyclopropenone (DPC). CDR3 loop: CASSPTGASGNTIYF. In nucleotides, the sequence is TGTGCCAGCAGTCCGACAGGTGCCTCTGGAAACACCATATATTTT.